This T cell receptor beta chain came from a study of shared clonotypes between healthy human individuals. Turning to the study itself: Donors had three CD4 naive, three CD4 memory, two CD8 naive and one CD8 memory plate apiece.

Study findings and constraints: It was the few donors that limited the genetic and exposure-history diversity represented.

Deep-level settings were used for running the assay. TCRdb keeps only in-frame clones here, not all; method: immunoSEQ multiplex PCR. The sample has more than 2 million clones; 85% to 95% are singletons. To note about this clone: What it recognizes is unknown. An end of the junction does not agree with germline; a read error may underlie this.

The sequence was obtained from a man aged 18 to 29 in good health. The sequencing input was naive CD4+ T cells sorted from blood. Noted subset: CD45RA+ positively selected.

This CDR3 is CASSYSGTSGRSTDTQYF. The CDR3 DNA reads TGTGCCAGCAGCTATTCCGGGACTAGCGGCCGAAGCACCGATACGCAGTATTTT. The chain is built from TRBV7-2 and TRBJ2-3; 11 nucleotides match TRBD2. In germline, CDR1 is SGHTA, CDR2 FQGNSA. The CDR3 totals 18 residues.